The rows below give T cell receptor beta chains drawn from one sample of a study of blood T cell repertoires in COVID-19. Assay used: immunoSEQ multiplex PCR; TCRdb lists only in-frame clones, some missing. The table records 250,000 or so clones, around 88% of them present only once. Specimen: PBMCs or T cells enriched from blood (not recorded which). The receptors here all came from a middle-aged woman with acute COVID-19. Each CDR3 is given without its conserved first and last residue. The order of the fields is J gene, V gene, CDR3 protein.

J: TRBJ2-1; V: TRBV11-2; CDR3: ASSLVGGGVNNEQF
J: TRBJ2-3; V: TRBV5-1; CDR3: ASSLGRGGQDTQY
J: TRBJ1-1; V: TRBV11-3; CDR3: ASSFGGAVWSEAF
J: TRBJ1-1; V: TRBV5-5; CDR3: ASTLDRATEAF
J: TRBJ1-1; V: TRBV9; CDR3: ASSSKLGATEAF
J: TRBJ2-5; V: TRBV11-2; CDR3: ASSLGRLAGGHQETQY
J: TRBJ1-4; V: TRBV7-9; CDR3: ASSLDRTGAGEKLF
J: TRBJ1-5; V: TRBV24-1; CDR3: ATSSRTGPQPQH
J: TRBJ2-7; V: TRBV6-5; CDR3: ASRQAYEQY
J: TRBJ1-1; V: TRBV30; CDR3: AWKRESKAF
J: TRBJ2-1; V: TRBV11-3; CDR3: ASSLSPLTYNEQF
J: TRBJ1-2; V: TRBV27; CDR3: ASKGEGYYGYT
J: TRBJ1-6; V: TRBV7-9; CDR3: ASSLGRGAGYNSPLH
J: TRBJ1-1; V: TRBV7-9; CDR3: ASSLVEGRGTEAF
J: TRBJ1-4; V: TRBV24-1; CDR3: ATSDGSGGATNEKLF
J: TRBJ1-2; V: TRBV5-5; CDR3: ASSFKDRSNYGYT
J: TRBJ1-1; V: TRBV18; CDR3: ASSPPTGLIGGAF
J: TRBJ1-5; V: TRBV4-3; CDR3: ASSQDLLGQPQH
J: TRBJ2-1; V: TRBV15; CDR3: ATSRQTGSGNEQF
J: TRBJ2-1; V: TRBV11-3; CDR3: ASSLIRGSEQF
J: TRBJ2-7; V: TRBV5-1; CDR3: ASSGQGSYEQY
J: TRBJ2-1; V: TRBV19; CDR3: ASSALGGGTYNEQF
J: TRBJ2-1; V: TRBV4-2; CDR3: ASSQPLYNEQF
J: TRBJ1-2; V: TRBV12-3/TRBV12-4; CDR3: ASSSELFYGYT
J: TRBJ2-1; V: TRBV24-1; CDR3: ATRSSDRGGDEQF
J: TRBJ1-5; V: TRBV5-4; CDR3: ASSFGGDSNQPRH
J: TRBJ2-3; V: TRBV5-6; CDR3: ASSLGGGSKTDTQY
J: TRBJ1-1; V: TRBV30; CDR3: AWSVSGVTEAF
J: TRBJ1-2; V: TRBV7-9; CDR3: ASSPSRDRSYT
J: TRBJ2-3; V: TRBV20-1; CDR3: SAGQADTQY
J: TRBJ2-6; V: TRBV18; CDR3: ASSPGTSGRLGANVLT
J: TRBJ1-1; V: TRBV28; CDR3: ASSFSLGQNPEAF
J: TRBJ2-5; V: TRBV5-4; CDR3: ASSAPPGETQY
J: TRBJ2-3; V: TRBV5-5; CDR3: ASSYYRGDTQY
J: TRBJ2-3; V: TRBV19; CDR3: ASTKPGLAGGVGDTQY
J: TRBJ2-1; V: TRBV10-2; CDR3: ASRAQTSGAYNEQF
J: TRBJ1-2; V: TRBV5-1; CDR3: ASSGGGGVNYGYT
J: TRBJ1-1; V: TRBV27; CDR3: ASTLRQGAEAF
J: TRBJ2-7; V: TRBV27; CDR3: ASSLSPGWPGQSTYEQY
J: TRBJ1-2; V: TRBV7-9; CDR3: ASSSQGSTNYGYT
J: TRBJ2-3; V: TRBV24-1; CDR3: ATSDPKTGDTQY
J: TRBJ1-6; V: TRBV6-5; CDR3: ASSQTGLSPLH
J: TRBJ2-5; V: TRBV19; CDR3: ASRRRQGQETQY
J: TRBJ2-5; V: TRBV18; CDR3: ASSSSGTQRSLGETQY
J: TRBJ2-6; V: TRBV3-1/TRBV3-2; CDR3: ASSQHPGQSSGANVLT
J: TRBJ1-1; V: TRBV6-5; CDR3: ASSHRGLNTEAF
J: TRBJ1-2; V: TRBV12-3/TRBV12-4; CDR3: AGGVQANYGYT
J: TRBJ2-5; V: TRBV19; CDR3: ASRPLERGNQETQY
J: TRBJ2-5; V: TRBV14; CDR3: ASSQATLLAQY
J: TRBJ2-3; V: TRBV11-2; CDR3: ASSLDGGDTDTQY
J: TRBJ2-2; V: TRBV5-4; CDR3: ASSPGLKMPGELF
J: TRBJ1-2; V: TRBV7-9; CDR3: ASSLGQNYGYT
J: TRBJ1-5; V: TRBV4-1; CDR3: ASSTAGRGRLRPQH
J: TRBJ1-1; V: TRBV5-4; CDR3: ASSRSMTEMNTEAF
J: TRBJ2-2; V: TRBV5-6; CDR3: ASSQPGVPGELF